A single sample gave rise to the 8 T cell receptor beta chains below, sequenced in a study of shared clonotypes between healthy human individuals. Clones were read by immunoSEQ multiplex PCR, and TCRdb kept only the in-frame ones, dropping some. The sample records roughly 500,000 clones, about 96% being singletons. The specimen sequenced was naive CD4+ T cells sorted from blood. Regarding subset: CD45RA+ positively selected. Every receptor here comes from a woman in her thirties in good health.

V is TRBV5-1 and J is TRBJ2-1; unclear D gene. Germline V gene lookup returns CDR1 SGHRS and CDR2 YFSETQ. The CDR3 has 15 amino acids. The germline V and J ends were trimmed by 3 bases and 7 bases, with 17 bases remaining between them. The CDR3 is CASSSSLETWNEQFF. The CDR3 DNA reads TGCGCCAGCAGCTCATCCCTGGAGACCTGGAATGAGCAGTTCTTC.

The V and J genes are TRBV2 and TRBJ2-7; 9 bases fit TRBD2. V lost 4 bases, J lost 5 bases, and 3 bases stayed unmatched. This CDR3 region has 13 residues. CDR1 SNHLY and CDR2 FYNNEI come from the germline V gene. The CDR3 region has the DNA TGTGCCAGCAGTGGCGGGACTAGCCACGAGCAGTACTTC. Translation: CASSGGTSHEQYF.

The chain carries TRBV6-6 and TRBJ2-4; TRBD2 aligns across 9 bases. The trim removed 0 bases at V and 4 bases at J, leaving 4 bases unmatched. This CDR3 region has 16 residues. Germline CDR1 and CDR2: MNHNY and SVGAGI (reference sequence). The CDR3 loop reads CASSYSPSGAKNIQYF. The CDR3 DNA reads TGTGCCAGCAGTTACTCGCCTAGCGGGGCAAAAAACATTCAGTACTTC.

The chain is built from TRBV2 and TRBJ1-5; weak D call: TRBD1 (6 bases). V lost 7 bases and J 0 bases, leaving 13 bases between the germline ends. The length of the CDR3 is 15 residues. Germline CDR1 reads SNHLY; CDR2 reads FYNNEI. As DNA, the CDR3 is TGTGCCAGCAACCAACAGGGACATAGCAATCAGCCCCAGCATTTT. As protein: CASNQQGHSNQPQHF.

V gene TRBV19 combines with J gene TRBJ2-7; maybe TRBD1 (6 bases). The germline V gene encodes CDR1 LNHDA and CDR2 SQIVND (reference sequence). The CDR3 consists of 15 residues. V was cut by 5 bases and J by 3 bases, with 17 bases left in between. CDR3 in DNA: TGTGCCAGTAGTCCTCAGGGACACACGTTCTACGAGCAGTACTTC. Its translation: CASSPQGHTFYEQYF.

The chain is built from TRBV1 and TRBJ2-7; TRBD2 is the table's D call and was not checked against the DNA. TRBV1 is flagged as a pseudogene. The CDR3 is 16 amino acids. The CDR3: CTSSQSAGTSRYEQYF. As DNA, the CDR3 is TGCACCAGCAGCCAAAGCGCCGGGACTAGTCGTTACGAGCAGTACTTC.

This chain links TRBV2 with TRBJ2-4; 10 nucleotides align to TRBD2. CDR1 and CDR2 from the germline V gene are SNHLY and FYNNEI. J gave up 0 bases and V 7 bases, and 6 bases lay outside the gene matches. This CDR3 comprises 16 residues. The CDR3: CASKEGLALAKNIQYF. DNA of the CDR3: TGTGCCAGCAAAGAGGGACTAGCGTTAGCCAAAAACATTCAGTACTTC. The full variable domain, its missing parts supplied by reference TRBV2 and TRBJ2-4, is EPEVTQTPSHQVTQMGQEVILRCVPISNHLYFYWYRQILGQKVEFLVSFYNNEISEKSEIFDDQFSVERPDGSNFTLKIRSTKLEDSAMYFCASKEGLALAKNIQYFGAGTRLSVL.

The chain combines TRBV28 with TRBJ2-7; maybe TRBD2 (5 bases). The ends were cut back, 7 bases at V and 0 bases at J, with 10 bases in the middle. CDR1 is MDHEN, CDR2 SYDVKM, per germline. The CDR3 loop spans 13 amino acids. CDR3 bases: TGTGCCAGCAATGAGGGCCACTCCTACGAGCAGTACTTC. Encoded protein: CASNEGHSYEQYF.